This T cell receptor beta chain was observed in a study of CD8 T cells in Susac syndrome. Study observations and caveats: The authors acknowledged that their TCR sequencing and HLA analysis involved a relatively small number of individuals.

Germline CDR1 reads LGHDT; CDR2 reads YNNKEL (reference sequence). V was trimmed by 1 base and J by 5 bases, leaving 3 bases between them. CDR3 size: 11 residues. TCR beta sequencing was performed on blood CD8+ and CD4+ T cells. Negative isolation yielded CD8+ and CD4+ T cells; FACS enriched TEMRA cells. Random hexamers primed reverse transcription of about 0.5 to 1 ug RNA. TCR beta CDR3 was amplified by immunoSEQ multiplex PCR. This amplification extended across 54 Vbeta and 13 Jbeta segments. TCRdb reanalysed the immunoSEQ multiplex PCR reads using MiXCR and keeps one entry per CDR3 protein. The data show hundreds of thousands of distinct CDR3 sequences, with over 85% seen just once and 0.065% to 0.08% held by the top ten. This clonotype was found a few times. What it binds is unknown.

The sequence was obtained from a human donor with multiple sclerosis. Sequencing input: CD4+ T cells from PBMCs. The chain combines TRBV3-1 with TRBJ2-7; D remains ambiguous. Here the CDR3 reads CASSQVDEQYF. DNA for the CDR3: TGTGCCAGCAGCCAAGTTGACGAGCAGTACTTC.